The 9 T cell receptor beta chains presented below share a single source sample, sequenced in a study of CD8+ T cells in alopecia areata. Reverse transcription of extracted RNA yielded cDNA, which provided the sequencing template. TCRdb keeps only in-frame clones here, not all; method: immunoSEQ multiplex PCR. Here the sample spans some 150,000 clones, less than 65% being singletons. Sequencing was performed on CD8+ T cells sorted from blood, taken at week 0. The source of these receptors is a human donor with alopecia areata.

The gene calls are TRBV30 and TRBJ1-6; weak D call: TRBD1 (5 bases). The CDR3 length is 14 residues. V dropped 0 bases and J dropped 13 bases, with 16 bases sitting between them. Germline assignment: CDR1 GTSNPN and CDR2 SVGIG (reference sequence). Written as DNA, the CDR3 is TGTGCCTGGAGTGTAACCACGGGGGGGGACCCCCTCCACTTT. It is translated as CAWSVTTGGDPLHF. Looking up the rest from reference TRBV30 and TRBJ1-6 gives the full variable domain: SQTIHQWPATLVQPVGSPLSLECTVEGTSNPNLYWYRQAAGRGLQLLFYSVGIGQISSEVPQNLSASRPQDRQFILSSKKLLLSDSGFYLCAWSVTTGGDPLHFGNGTRLTVT.

The table lists this clone with a few counts. The V and J genes are TRBV15 and TRBJ1-1; D remains ambiguous. The ends were cut back, 8 bases at V and 2 bases at J, with 12 bases in the middle. The V gene's germline CDR1 is LNHNV and CDR2 YYDKDF (reference sequence). The CDR3 consists of 13 residues. The CDR3 region is CATRYDPNTEAFF. CDR3 in DNA: TGTGCCACCCGTTACGACCCCAACACTGAAGCTTTCTTT.

This clone has more than one count but fewer than ten. The rearrangement links TRBV15 to TRBJ1-5; no reliable D call. The CDR3 spans 13 residues. V lost 1 base and J 8 bases, leaving 9 bases between the germline ends. From germline, CDR1 is LNHNV and CDR2 YYDKDF (reference sequence). CDR3 coding DNA: TGTGCCACCAGCAGAGTTGATGGGGAGCCCCAGCATTTT. Protein product: CATSRVDGEPQHF.

V usage is TRBV12-2 and J usage is TRBJ1-6. TRBV12-2 corresponds to a pseudogene. CDR3 length: 16 residues. The CDR3 protein is CASRLAPTDYNSPLHF. CDR3 coding DNA: TGTGCAAGTCGCTTAGCGCCGACCGATTATAATTCACCCCTCCACTTT.

Comments on this clone: This specimen includes other DNA sequences encoding the same CDR3. The V and J genes are TRBV29-1 and TRBJ2-3; tentatively, D is TRBD1 (7 bases). The V gene's germline CDR1 is SQVTM and CDR2 ANQGSEA. CDR3 length: 14 residues. Trimming took 7 bases from V and 0 from J, leaving 14 bases between them. The CDR3 DNA reads as TGCAGCGCTGAGACAGGGACTAGCACAGATACGCAGTATTTT. It translates to CSAETGTSTDTQYF.

This clone was found many times. The V and J genes are TRBV6-4 and TRBJ2-3; 10 bases fit TRBD2. Germline V gene lookup returns CDR1 MRHNA and CDR2 SNTAGT. This CDR3 is 15 amino acids long. Germline trimming cut 2 bases from V and 3 bases from J; bases unmatched to any gene: 2. The CDR3 sequence: CASSDLAGATDTQYF. The CDR3 DNA reads as TGTGCCAGCAGTGACCTAGCGGGGGCTACAGATACGCAGTATTTT.

This clone came up a few times. The chain combines TRBV6-1 with TRBJ2-7; 8 nucleotides match TRBD1. CDR3 length equals 16 residues. Germline V lookup: CDR1 MNHNS, CDR2 SASEGT. V shed 2 bases and J 3 bases; nucleotides not matched to a gene: 9. The CDR3 loop is CASSEWGTGGIYEQYF. CDR3 DNA sequence: TGTGCCAGCAGTGAATGGGGGACAGGAGGTATCTACGAGCAGTACTTC.

The chain employs TRBV15 and TRBJ1-1; no clear D. The germline CDR1 and CDR2 sequences are LNHNV and YYDKDF (reference sequence). V was clipped by 5 bases and J by 0 bases, with 7 bases between them. The CDR3 contains 13 residues. The CDR3 sequence: CATSAPVNTEAFF. DNA of the CDR3: TGTGCCACCAGCGCGCCAGTGAACACTGAAGCTTTCTTT.

This clone was counted a few times. The gene calls are TRBV29-1 and TRBJ1-1, with D perhaps matching TRBD1 (6 bases). Germline CDR1 is SQVTM and CDR2 is ANQGSEA. Trimming removed 5 bases from V and 3 bases from J, with 10 bases in between. The CDR3 length is 12 residues. The CDR3 protein is CSVLGQDTEAFF. The CDR3, as DNA: TGCAGCGTTCTGGGACAAGACACTGAAGCTTTCTTT. Supplemented by reference TRBV29-1 and TRBJ1-1, the full variable domain reads SAVISQKPSRDICQRGTSLTIQCQVDSQVTMMFWYRQQPGQSLTLIATANQGSEATYESGFVIDKFPISRPNLTFSTLTVSNMSPEDSSIYLCSVLGQDTEAFFGQGTRLTVV.